This note documents a single T cell receptor (beta chain) sequence. There are 15 residues in the CDR3. Germline lookup yields CDR1 SGDLS and CDR2 YYNGEE. Trimming took 0 bases from V and 5 from J, leaving 11 bases between them. This sample was included in a study of blood T cell repertoires in COVID-19. Generated by immunoSEQ multiplex PCR, the TCRdb table keeps only in-frame clones and is missing some. Here the sample spans roughly 260,000 clones, over 75% being singletons. Sequencing was done on a sample of peripheral blood. The receptor was derived from a woman aged 45-65 years with acute or convalescent COVID-19. This sequence joins TRBV9 and TRBJ1-4; unclear D gene. The CDR3 protein is CASSVANGGNEKLFF. Written as DNA, the CDR3 is TGTGCCAGCAGCGTAGCTAACGGAGGGAATGAAAAACTGTTTTTT.